What follows are 7 T cell receptor beta chains derived from one specimen sequenced in a study of blood T cell repertoires in COVID-19. Assay used: immunoSEQ multiplex PCR; TCRdb lists only in-frame clones, some missing. The top ten hold approximately 10% of the sample, which has tens of thousands of clones, 84% seen once. Input material: peripheral blood. Source of these receptors: a man aged 55 to 70 with acute or convalescent COVID-19.

This chain connects TRBV9 to TRBJ2-7, with 10 bases that match TRBD1. The V and J ends lost 3 bases and 5 bases, in that order; junction bases with no gene match: 5. The CDR3 has 14 residues. Germline V gene sequence: CDR1 SGDLS, CDR2 YYNGEE. The CDR3: CASSGRGQGNEQYF. The CDR3 coding sequence is TGTGCCAGCAGCGGTAGGGGACAGGGGAACGAGCAGTACTTC. The whole variable domain, remainder taken from reference TRBV9 and TRBJ2-7, is DSGVTQTPKHLITATGQRVTLRCSPRSGDLSVYWYQQSLDQGLQFLIQYYNGEERAKGNILERFSAQQFPDLHSELNLSSLELGDSALYFCASSGRGQGNEQYFGPGTRLTVT.

The rearrangement joins TRBV9 to TRBJ1-1; tentative D call: TRBD1 (5 bases). CDR3 length: 14 amino acids. Trimming took 0 bases from V and 4 from J, leaving 10 bases between them. CDR1 is SGDLS and CDR2 is YYNGEE in the germline V gene. The CDR3 reads CASSVDGAGTEAFF. In DNA form, the CDR3 reads TGTGCCAGCAGCGTAGATGGGGCCGGCACTGAAGCTTTCTTT.

This clone was recorded only once. The chain couples TRBV5-5 to TRBJ1-2; maybe TRBD1 (6 bases). CDR1 SGHKS and CDR2 YYEKEE come from the germline V gene (reference sequence). The CDR3 is 14 residues long. The V end lost 4 bases, the J end lost 2 bases, and 12 bases lay between the germline ends. The CDR3 coding sequence is TGTGCCAGCAGCCCGGGGACATCAAACTATGGCTACACCTTC. This translates into CASSPGTSNYGYTF.

V is TRBV11-3 and J is TRBJ2-1, with 7 bases that match TRBD1. The V gene's germline CDR1 is SGHNT and CDR2 YENEEA. The CDR3 runs to 15 residues. J lost 5 bases, V lost 5 bases, and 9 bases had no gene match. In DNA form, the CDR3 reads TGTGCCAGCAGCCGAACAGGGGTCTCTCACAATGAGCAGTTCTTC. This sequence encodes CASSRTGVSHNEQFF.

The genes are TRBV27 and TRBJ1-6; possibly TRBD1 for D (6 bases). CDR3 length: 19 residues. Per the germline V gene, CDR1 is MNHEY and CDR2 is SMNVEV (reference sequence). With 0 bases removed from V and 0 bases from J, the gap between germline ends came to 15 bases. This chain's CDR3 is CASSLSADSSHSYNSPLHF. In DNA form, the CDR3 reads TGTGCCAGCAGTTTATCGGCGGACAGTAGTCACTCCTATAATTCACCCCTCCACTTT.

The chain couples TRBV24-1 to TRBJ1-5, with 9 positions matching TRBD1. V was pared by 0 bases and J by 13 bases, with 0 bases of the junction left unmatched. This CDR3 comprises 12 residues. Looked up from germline, CDR1 is KGHDR and CDR2 is SFDVKD. CDR3 in amino acids: CATSDLGTGQHF. The CDR3 bases are TGTGCCACCAGTGATTTGGGGACAGGGCAGCATTTT.

In its sample, this clone was seen once. At one boundary the junction diverges from the germline segment, which might be a read error. The chain links TRBV7-2 to TRBJ1-1; possible D gene TRBD1, 6 bases. CDR3 length equals 14 residues. Germline V lookup: CDR1 SGHTA, CDR2 FQGNSA. The CDR3 protein is CASTLQGQNTEAFF. The CDR3 DNA follows: TGTGCCAGCACCTTACAGGGTCAGAACACTGAAGCTTTCTTT.